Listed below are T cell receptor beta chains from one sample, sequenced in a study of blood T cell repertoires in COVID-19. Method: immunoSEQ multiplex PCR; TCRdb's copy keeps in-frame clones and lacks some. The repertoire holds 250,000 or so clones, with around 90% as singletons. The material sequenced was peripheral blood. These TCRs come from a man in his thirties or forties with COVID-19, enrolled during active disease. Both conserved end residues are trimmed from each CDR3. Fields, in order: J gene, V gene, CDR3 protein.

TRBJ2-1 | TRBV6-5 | ASSISAGVHNEQF
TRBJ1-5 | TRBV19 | ASSHTTGGAEPQH
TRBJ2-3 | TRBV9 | ASSVEVAGGRTDTQY
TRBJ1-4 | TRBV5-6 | ASSLGLLAREKLF
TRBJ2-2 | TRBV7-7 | ASTSGRGRGTGELF
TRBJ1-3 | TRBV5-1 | ASSDRTGDGNTIY
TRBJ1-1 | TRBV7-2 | ASSLVYTEAF
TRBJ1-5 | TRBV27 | ASRLTGDQPQH
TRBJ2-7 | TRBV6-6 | ASTERGLSVSYEQY
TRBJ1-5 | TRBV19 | ASSYGQGGQPQH
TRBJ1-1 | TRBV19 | ASSMSANTEAF
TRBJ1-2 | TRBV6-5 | ASSPTQARGYT
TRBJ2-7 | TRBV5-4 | ASSNTGPYEQY
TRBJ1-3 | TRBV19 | ASSLTGASSGNTIY
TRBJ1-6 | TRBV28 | ASSPGTGVSSPLH
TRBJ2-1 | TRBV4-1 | ASRPQGDNEQF
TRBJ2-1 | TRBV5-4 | ASSWTGSYNEQF
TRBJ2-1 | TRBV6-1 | ASSEKPEPFTAGHYNEQF
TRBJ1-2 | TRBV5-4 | ASSLAAGGSLNYGYT
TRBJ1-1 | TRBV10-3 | AISARDTEAF
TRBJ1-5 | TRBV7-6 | ASSLSDNQPQH
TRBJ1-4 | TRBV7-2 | ASSLTDRGEKLF
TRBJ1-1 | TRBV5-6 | ASSLAPGYMNTEAF
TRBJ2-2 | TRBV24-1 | ATSGQGAVTGELF
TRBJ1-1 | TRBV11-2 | ASSSLPGDTEAF
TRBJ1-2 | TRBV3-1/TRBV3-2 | ASSQETGGYGYT
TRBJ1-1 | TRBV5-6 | ASSLAGAKSEAF
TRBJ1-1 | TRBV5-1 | ASSLGFSYRGTEAF
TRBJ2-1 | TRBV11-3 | ASSSRVAGEHNEQF
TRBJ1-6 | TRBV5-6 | ASRAPGGGSYNSPLH
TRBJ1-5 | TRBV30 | AWSVPGNSNQPQH
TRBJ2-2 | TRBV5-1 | ASSSGTGTTGELF
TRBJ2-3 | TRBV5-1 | ASSFGTGGTDTQY